Detailed here is one TCR beta chain. This entry is derived from a study of cytomegalovirus exposure and HLA in healthy donors. The V gene lost 6 bases and the J gene lost 7 bases, with 12 bases spanning the gap. Germline V gene data show CDR1 as MDHEN and CDR2 as SYDVKM. The CDR3 runs 13 residues. Both 60 Vbeta primers and 13 Jbeta primers went into the PCR. Profiling relied on immunoSEQ multiplex PCR, and the TCRdb table lists in-frame clones only, not all of them. Altogether roughly 100,000 clones are present, more than 75% being singletons, with the ten largest covering 4% to 5.5%. The chain links TRBV28 to TRBJ1-4, with a possible D match to TRBD1 (6 bases). This clonotype was obtained from a young man in good health and CMV-seropositive. What was sequenced was PBMCs. The CDR3 loop reads CASSGDILEKLFF. CDR3 coding DNA: TGTGCCAGCAGCGGGGACATCCTTGAAAAACTGTTTTTT. Based on the CDR3 plus reference TRBV28 and TRBJ1-4, the full variable domain is DVKVTQSSRYLVKRTGEKVFLECVQDMDHENMFWYRQDPGLGLRLIYFSYDVKMKEKGDIPEGYSVSREKKERFSLILESASTNQTSMYLCASSGDILEKLFFGSGTQLSVL.